Listed below are T cell receptor beta chains from one sample, sequenced in a study of beta chain features in type 1 diabetes. Clones were sequenced by immunoSEQ multiplex PCR, and TCRdb holds only the in-frame ones, with some missing. The sample has approximately 300,000 clones; more than 9.5% are singletons. Sequencing used naive CD4+ T cells from blood. Receptors were obtained from a woman in her thirties in good health. Each CDR3 is given with its conserved first and last residue. D genes are given only for firm matches. Size is stated for part of the rows, as once, few or many counts, or as a class when the clone is expanded.

D gene: TRBD1
clone size: few
V gene: TRBV30
J gene: TRBJ2-1
CDR3 DNA: TGTGCCTGGAGTGTACGGGGACAGGGGTTTGAGCAGTTCTTC
CDR3 protein: CAWSVRGQGFEQFF

D gene: TRBD2
clone size: few
V gene: TRBV27
J gene: TRBJ2-7
CDR3 DNA: TGTGCCAGCAGTTTAGGCCTAGCGGGAGTCCACGAGCAGTACTTC
CDR3 protein: CASSLGLAGVHEQYF

D gene: TRBD1
clone size: -
V gene: TRBV11-2
J gene: TRBJ1-2
CDR3 DNA: TGTGCCAGCAGCCTGGACAGGGTTGTTGGCTACACCTTC
CDR3 protein: CASSLDRVVGYTF

D gene: TRBD1
clone size: -
V gene: TRBV5-1
J gene: TRBJ2-1
CDR3 DNA: TGCGCCAGCAGCCCCGGACAGGGGGCCAATGAGCAGTTCTTC
CDR3 protein: CASSPGQGANEQFF

D gene: -
clone size: -
V gene: TRBV5-1
J gene: TRBJ1-1
CDR3 DNA: TGCGCCAGCAGCTTCCATCTACAGGCTCGCGCACGGAACACTGAAGCTTTCTTT
CDR3 protein: CASSFHLQARARNTEAFF

D gene: TRBD1
clone size: few
V gene: TRBV5-6
J gene: TRBJ2-7
CDR3 DNA: TGTGCCAGCAGCCGGGACAGCTCTGACGAGCAGTACTTC
CDR3 protein: CASSRDSSDEQYF

D gene: TRBD2
clone size: -
V gene: TRBV5-1
J gene: TRBJ2-7
CDR3 DNA: TGCGCCAGCAGCCCCGGGACTAGCGTCTACGAGCAGTACTTC
CDR3 protein: CASSPGTSVYEQYF

D gene: -
clone size: few
V gene: TRBV5-1
J gene: TRBJ2-2
CDR3 DNA: TGCGCCAGCAGCTTGGCCGCCCAGAAAAACACCGGGGAGCTGTTTTTT
CDR3 protein: CASSLAAQKNTGELFF

D gene: -
clone size: few
V gene: TRBV7-2
J gene: TRBJ2-7
CDR3 DNA: TGTGCCAGCAGCTTGGGGCAGGTCGACTACGAGCAGTACTTC
CDR3 protein: CASSLGQVDYEQYF

D gene: -
clone size: -
V gene: TRBV18
J gene: TRBJ2-1
CDR3 DNA: TGTGCCAGCTCACCATCCGGGGATGAGCAGTTCTTC
CDR3 protein: CASSPSGDEQFF

D gene: -
clone size: -
V gene: TRBV30
J gene: TRBJ2-5
CDR3 DNA: TGTGCCTGGAGCCAAATTCAATGGACCCAGTACTTC
CDR3 protein: CAWSQIQWTQYF